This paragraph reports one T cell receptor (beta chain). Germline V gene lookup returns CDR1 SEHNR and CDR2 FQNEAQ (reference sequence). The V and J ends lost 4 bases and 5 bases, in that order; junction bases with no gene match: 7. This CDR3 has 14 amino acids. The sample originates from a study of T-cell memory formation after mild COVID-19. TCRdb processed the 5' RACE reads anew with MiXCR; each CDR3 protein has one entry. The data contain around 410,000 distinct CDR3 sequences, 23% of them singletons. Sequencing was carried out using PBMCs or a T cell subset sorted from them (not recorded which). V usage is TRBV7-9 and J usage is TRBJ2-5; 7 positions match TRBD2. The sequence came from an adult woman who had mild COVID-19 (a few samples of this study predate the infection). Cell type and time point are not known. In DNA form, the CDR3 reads TGTGCCAGCAGCTACGGACTAGTTCGGGAGACCCAGTACTTC. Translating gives CASSYGLVRETQYF.